This TCR beta chain was sequenced for a study of OX40 agonist ivuxolimab in advanced cancers. General study results and limits: CD4+ and CD8+ blood T cells expanded clonally by week 6 at 0.1 to 3.0 mg/kg.

Regarding this clone: Its antigen is currently unknown.

Profiling relied on immunoSEQ multiplex PCR, and the TCRdb table lists in-frame clones only, not all of them. The table has under 30,000 clones, around 87% seen once. The sequencing here drew on CD4+ or CD8+ T cells sorted from blood, taken in a trial of the OX40 agonist ivuxolimab. The clonotype comes from an adult with an advanced solid tumor such as melanoma, head and neck, liver or kidney cancer.

The CDR3 reads CASSIKIDRLNGAFF. CDR3 sequence (DNA): TGTGCCAGTAGTATTAAGATCGACAGGTTAAATGGAGCTTTCTTT. The chain couples TRBV19 to TRBJ1-1; the D gene is possibly TRBD1 (6 bases). Germline V gene lookup returns CDR1 LNHDA and CDR2 SQIVND (reference sequence). V lost 3 bases to trimming and J lost 10 bases, with 21 bases between them. This CDR3 comprises 15 residues.